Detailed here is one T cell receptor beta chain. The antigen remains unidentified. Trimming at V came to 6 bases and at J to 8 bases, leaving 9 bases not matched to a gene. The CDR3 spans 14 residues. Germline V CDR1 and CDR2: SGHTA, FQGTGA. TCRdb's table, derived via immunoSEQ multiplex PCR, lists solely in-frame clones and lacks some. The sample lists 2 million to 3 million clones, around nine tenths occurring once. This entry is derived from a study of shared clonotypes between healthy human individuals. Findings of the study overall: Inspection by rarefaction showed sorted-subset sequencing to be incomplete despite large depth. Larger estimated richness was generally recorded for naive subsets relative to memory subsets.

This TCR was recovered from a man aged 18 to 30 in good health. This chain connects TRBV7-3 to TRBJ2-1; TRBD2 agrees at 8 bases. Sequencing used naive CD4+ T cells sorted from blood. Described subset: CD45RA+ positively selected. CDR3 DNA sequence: TGTGCCAGCAGTATGGGACTAGGAGTATATGAGCAGTTCTTC. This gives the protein CASSMGLGVYEQFF.